The 3 T cell receptor beta chains presented below share a single source sample, sequenced in a study of siplizumab effects on memory and regulatory T cells. Produced via immunoSEQ multiplex PCR; TCRdb's table is partial and in-frame only. The sample comprises about 52,000 clones, 95% to 98% of which are singletons, and 0.5% to 0.7% rests with the top ten. Sequenced material: naive CD4+ T cells sorted from blood. All receptors come from a human donor in good health.

V gene TRBV7-3 combines with J gene TRBJ2-3; 9 bases line up with TRBD1. The ends lost 2 bases at V and 1 base at J; junction bases unmatched: 4. The CDR3 is made up of 16 amino acids. Germline V gene sequence: CDR1 SGHTA, CDR2 FQGTGA. CDR3 DNA sequence: TGTGCCAGCAGCTTACTGGACAGGGGTGGCACAGATACGCAGTATTTT. The encoded protein is CASSLLDRGGTDTQYF.

The V call is TRBV7-9, the J call TRBJ1-5; 8 bases align to TRBD1. Trimming cost V 2 bases and J 5 bases; bases outside gene matches: 2. This CDR3 region has 14 residues. Germline loops: CDR1 SEHNR, CDR2 FQNEAQ (reference sequence). CDR3 nucleotides: TGTGCCAGCAGCTTATCAGGGGGCGATCAGCCCCAGCATTTT. Its translation is CASSLSGGDQPQHF.

V usage is TRBV5-4 and J usage is TRBJ2-5; the D is unclear. V lost 1 base, J lost 4 bases, and 11 bases lay in between. The CDR3 is made up of 14 amino acids. Germline lookup yields CDR1 SGHNT and CDR2 YYREEE (reference sequence). The DNA for the CDR3 is TGTGCCAGCAGCTTGACAGATTGGACAGAGACCCAGTACTTC. Amino acids: CASSLTDWTETQYF.